A single T cell receptor (beta chain) is shown here with its context. This sample was taken from a study of blood T cell repertoires in COVID-19. Authors' analysis steps: Estimation of nucleated cell counts relied on the amplification of reference gene primers. The data were produced by immunoSEQ multiplex PCR, yet TCRdb's version contains in-frame clones alone and is incomplete. V and J calls and clone size come straight from that table; D and trimming were deduced from the DNA. The data hold 70,000 to 90,000 clones, with 78% observed a single time. The V and J ends lost 4 bases and 4 bases respectively, with 19 bases between them. The CDR3 loop spans 16 amino acids. Germline assignment: CDR1 SGHKS and CDR2 YYEKEE (reference sequence).

Sequenced: peripheral blood. The origin of this receptor is a human donor in a cohort sampled during active COVID-19. The chain joins TRBV5-5 to TRBJ2-3; perhaps TRBD2 as D (6 bases). The chain's CDR3 is CASSPVGGDAPDTQYF. CDR3 DNA sequence: TGTGCCAGCAGCCCGGTCGGGGGTGACGCTCCAGATACGCAGTATTTT.